One and the same sample provided the 30 T cell receptor beta chains below, sequenced in a study of blood T cell repertoires in COVID-19 (dated by TCRdb to the early 2020s). The library was made by the immunoSEQ multiplex PCR assay. Not all clones reach the TCRdb copy of this immuneACCESS table, which keeps in-frame sequences only. Checked studies attribute under half of the gap to unresolved V genes and leave the rest unexplained. A total of 200,000 or so clones appear in this sample, about 82% of them only once. The ten top clones hold 4.5% to 5.5% of the sample. Input material: peripheral blood. The source of these receptors is a woman in her 30s with acute or convalescent COVID-19.

The V call is TRBV5-1, the J call TRBJ2-7; a weak D match, TRBD2 (7 bases). V was pared by 1 base and J by 5 bases, with 13 bases between. Germline lookup yields CDR1 SGHRS and CDR2 YFSETQ. The CDR3 has 14 amino acids. CDR3 bases: TGCGCCAGCAGCTTGAGGGGAGGGGGACACGAGCAGTACTTC. Translated, it gives CASSLRGGGHEQYF. The variable domain in full, with the rest retrieved from reference TRBV5-1 and TRBJ2-7, is KAGVTQTPRYLIKTRGQQVTLSCSPISGHRSVSWYQQTPGQGLQFLFEYFSETQRNKGNFPGRFSGRQFSNSRSEMNVSTLELGDSALYLCASSLRGGGHEQYFGPGTRLTVT.

V gene TRBV20-1 combines with J gene TRBJ2-7; TRBD1 might be the D (6 bases). V was cut by 5 bases and J by 1 base, with 18 bases left in between. The CDR3 length is 15 residues. Germline values: CDR1 DFQATT, CDR2 SNEGSKA (reference sequence). The CDR3 spells CSAGDGTRISYEQYF. In DNA, the CDR3 is TGCAGTGCTGGTGACGGGACACGCATTTCCTACGAGCAGTACTTC.

This clone came up once. The chain couples TRBV30 to TRBJ1-5, with D possibly TRBD1 on 6 matching bases. Germline V gives CDR1 GTSNPN, CDR2 SVGIG (reference sequence). V gave up 5 bases and J gave up 2 bases, with 10 bases separating them. The length of the CDR3 is 13 residues. CDR3 in amino acids: CAWETGGNQPQHF. The CDR3 region has the DNA TGTGCCTGGGAGACAGGCGGCAATCAGCCCCAGCATTTT. The full variable domain, completed using reference TRBV30 and TRBJ1-5, is SQTIHQWPATLVQPVGSPLSLECTVEGTSNPNLYWYRQAAGRGLQLLFYSVGIGQISSEVPQNLSASRPQDRQFILSSKKLLLSDSGFYLCAWETGGNQPQHFGDGTRLSIL.

The chain carries TRBV7-8 and TRBJ2-2; unclear D gene. The CDR3 length is 13 residues. CDR1 SGHVS and CDR2 FQNEAQ come from the germline V gene. Trimming removed 2 bases from V and 5 bases from J, with 6 bases in between. CDR3 coding DNA: TGTGCCAGCAGCTTAAAAGAGACCGGGGAGCTGTTTTTT. Protein: CASSLKETGELFF.

This chain joins TRBV2 and TRBJ2-1, with D perhaps TRBD2 (5 bases). Trimming removed 3 bases from V and 6 bases from J, with 15 bases in between. CDR1 is SNHLY and CDR2 is FYNNEI in the germline V gene. The CDR3 totals 15 residues. The CDR3 reads CASSDGITVSNEQFF. The CDR3 DNA follows: TGTGCCAGCAGTGACGGGATAACAGTTAGCAATGAGCAGTTCTTC.

The rearrangement uses TRBV18 and TRBJ1-2; D is uncertain. V was shortened by 6 bases and J by 1 base, with 15 bases between the two germline ends. This CDR3 has 15 amino acids. The germline V gene encodes CDR1 KGHSH and CDR2 LQKENI. CDR3 in amino acids: CASSPIHGVNYGYTF. CDR3 nucleotides: TGTGCCAGCTCGCCGATACACGGGGTTAACTATGGCTACACCTTC.

V and J are TRBV5-1 and TRBJ2-5; a weak D match, TRBD2 (6 bases). Trimming removed 2 bases from V and 7 bases from J, with 12 bases in between. This CDR3 has 13 amino acids. Germline values: CDR1 SGHRS, CDR2 YFSETQ. The CDR3 sequence: CASSFSSVGTQYF. Here the CDR3 DNA reads TGCGCCAGCAGCTTCTCTAGCGTTGGGACCCAGTACTTC.

V is TRBV28 and J is TRBJ1-3; D is uncertain. CDR3 length equals 18 residues. V lost 5 bases and J lost 0, with 20 bases in between. CDR1 is MDHEN and CDR2 is SYDVKM in the germline V gene. The CDR3: CASSGPPTDSSSGNTIYF. As DNA, the CDR3 is TGTGCCAGCAGTGGCCCTCCGACGGATTCTAGCTCTGGAAACACCATATATTTT.

This chain uses TRBV19 with TRBJ1-5, with 10 bases fitting TRBD1. CDR3 size: 15 residues. V shed 1 base and J 6 bases; nucleotides not matched to a gene: 3. Germline CDR1 is LNHDA and CDR2 is SQIVND (reference sequence). As DNA, the CDR3 is TGTGCCAGTAGTATAGGGACAGGGGGTATTCAGCCCCAGCATTTT. Its translation: CASSIGTGGIQPQHF. Full variable domain (missing parts from reference TRBV19 and TRBJ1-5): DGGITQSPKYLFRKEGQNVTLSCEQNLNHDAMYWYRQDPGQGLRLIYYSQIVNDFQKGDIAEGYSVSREKKESFPLTVTSAQKNPTAFYLCASSIGTGGIQPQHFGDGTRLSIL.

The V and J genes are TRBV27 and TRBJ2-7, with D possibly TRBD2 on 6 matching bases. Germline-derived CDR1 and CDR2 are MNHEY and SMNVEV (reference sequence). The CDR3 runs to 15 residues. V lost 8 bases to trimming and J lost 2 bases, with 19 bases between them. The CDR3 sequence is CASGSGGARAYEQYF. For the CDR3, the DNA is TGTGCCAGCGGCTCTGGAGGGGCCAGGGCCTACGAGCAGTACTTC.

The sample holds a few counts of this clone. The chain is built from TRBV4-1 and TRBJ1-4; D unresolved. The CDR3 is 15 residues long. The V gene's germline CDR1 is MGHRA and CDR2 YSYEKL. The ends were cut back, 0 bases at V and 5 bases at J, with 10 bases in the middle. The CDR3 reads CASSQDKSQNEKLFF. CDR3 nucleotide sequence: TGCGCCAGCAGCCAAGATAAAAGCCAAAATGAAAAACTGTTTTTT.

The V call is TRBV21-1, the J call TRBJ1-1; TRBD1, the table's D call, was not compared with the DNA. TRBV21-1 corresponds to a pseudogene. The CDR3 runs to 14 residues. This chain's CDR3 is CASTPGGPRTEAFF. CDR3 bases: TGTGCCAGCACCCCAGGGGGTCCGAGGACTGAAGCTTTCTTT.

This clone was detected a few times. Distinct nucleotide sequences in the sample also encode this CDR3. The gene calls are TRBV3-1 (or the pseudogene TRBV3-2) and TRBJ1-2; TRBD1 aligns across 12 bases. The CDR3 loop spans 15 amino acids. CDR1 and CDR2 (germline): LGHDT, YNNKEL (reference sequence). V lost 3 bases to trimming and J lost 2 bases; unmatched junction nucleotides: 1. CDR3 coding DNA: TGTGCCAGCAGCCAGGGACAGGGGGCAAACTATGGCTACACCTTC. It specifies CASSQGQGANYGYTF.

The chain uses TRBV29-1 and TRBJ1-5; 8 bases are shared with TRBD1. The CDR3 is 13 amino acids. CDR1 SQVTM and CDR2 ANQGSEA come from the germline V gene. Trimming took 4 bases from V and 3 from J; bases not matched to a gene: 2. The CDR3 DNA follows: TGCAGCGTTGGGGACAGGAACAATCAGCCCCAGCATTTT. This translates into CSVGDRNNQPQHF.

This rearrangement joins TRBV2 to TRBJ1-4, with D maybe TRBD1 (5 bases). The CDR3 is 14 amino acids. The germline V gene encodes CDR1 SNHLY and CDR2 FYNNEI. Trimming cost V 7 bases and J 2 bases, with 11 bases left between them. The CDR3 DNA sequence: TGTGCCAGCAAAAGACAGATCACTAATGAAAAACTGTTTTTT. Encoded protein: CASKRQITNEKLFF.

J is TRBJ2-5 and V is TRBV9; TRBD2 agrees at 16 bases. The CDR3 spans 18 residues. Germline lookup yields CDR1 SGDLS and CDR2 YYNGEE. Losses at the gene ends were 5 bases for V and 1 base for J; bases not matched to a gene: 8. CDR3 nucleotide sequence: TGTGCCAGCAGTGAAGGGACTAGCGGGGGGGATTTCCAAGAGACCCAGTACTTC. Translation: CASSEGTSGGDFQETQYF.

The CDR3 region has the DNA TGTGCCAGCAGCACACAGGGTAGGTACGAGCAGTACTTC. Translating it yields CASSTQGRYEQYF. The chain recombines TRBV21-1 with TRBJ2-7; the table calls TRBD1, which could not be checked here. TRBV21-1 is flagged as a pseudogene. The CDR3 is 13 residues long.

The rearrangement uses TRBV6-2 or TRBV6-3 and TRBJ1-3, with D unresolved. In germline, CDR1 is MNHEY, CDR2 SVGEGT. CDR3 size: 14 residues. Trimming shortened V by 2 bases and J by 0 bases, and 5 bases separated the two germline ends. In DNA, the CDR3 is TGTGCCAGCAGTTACGCGATCTCTGGAAACACCATATATTTT. Its translation: CASSYAISGNTIYF.

The V call is TRBV11-1, the J call TRBJ2-5; 11 bases map to TRBD2. Germline V gene sequence: CDR1 SGHAT, CDR2 FQDESV (reference sequence). V shed 6 bases and J 3 bases; nucleotides not matched to a gene: 6. There are 15 residues in the CDR3. The CDR3 is CASSPTGLAEETQYF. The CDR3 DNA follows: TGTGCCAGCAGTCCTACGGGACTAGCGGAAGAGACCCAGTACTTC.

The chain is built from TRBV29-1 and TRBJ2-5, with D possibly being TRBD1 (6 bases). The CDR3 totals 12 residues. Germline V gene sequence: CDR1 SQVTM, CDR2 ANQGSEA. Trimming left V 7 bases short and J 5 bases short, with 14 bases between. This CDR3 reads CSALGGVETQYF. The CDR3, as DNA: TGCAGCGCCCTAGGGGGAGTGGAGACCCAGTACTTC. The whole variable domain, remainder taken from reference TRBV29-1 and TRBJ2-5, is SAVISQKPSRDICQRGTSLTIQCQVDSQVTMMFWYRQQPGQSLTLIATANQGSEATYESGFVIDKFPISRPNLTFSTLTVSNMSPEDSSIYLCSALGGVETQYFGPGTRLLVL.

This chain connects TRBV29-1 to TRBJ1-4, with no clear D. Trimming left V 7 bases short and J 11 bases short, with 14 bases between. This CDR3 has 11 residues. CDR1 and CDR2 (germline): SQVTM, ANQGSEA. This chain's CDR3 is CSGGVGEKLFF. The CDR3 DNA reads TGCAGCGGGGGTGTTGGGGAGAAACTGTTTTTT.

This chain uses TRBV9 with TRBJ1-5; 9 bases are shared with TRBD1. CDR3 length: 13 amino acids. V lost 3 bases and J lost 5; bases outside the gene matches: 0. From germline, CDR1 is SGDLS and CDR2 YYNGEE. CDR3 sequence: CASSGQGDQPQHF. The DNA of the CDR3 is TGTGCCAGCAGCGGACAGGGGGATCAGCCCCAGCATTTT.

The V call is TRBV19, the J call TRBJ1-1; TRBD1 matches 8 bases. The germline V gene encodes CDR1 LNHDA and CDR2 SQIVND (reference sequence). CDR3 length: 15 amino acids. Trimming took 8 bases from V and 5 from J; bases not matched to a gene: 13. In DNA form, the CDR3 reads TGTGCCAGTGGCCCGTCCCAGGGGGCGAATACTGAAGCTTTCTTT. Encoded protein: CASGPSQGANTEAFF.

Remarks on this clone: The identical CDR3 is also encoded by other nucleotide sequences in the sample. The chain carries TRBV20-1 and TRBJ1-5, with D unresolved. The CDR3 contains 14 residues. The ends were cut back, 3 bases at V and 0 bases at J, with 9 bases in the middle. CDR1 is DFQATT, CDR2 SNEGSKA, per germline (reference sequence). Here the CDR3 DNA reads TGCAGTGCTAGTCGGTCCGATAGCAATCAGCCCCAGCATTTT. This encodes CSASRSDSNQPQHF.

The genes are TRBV30 and TRBJ1-6; possibly TRBD1 for D (5 bases). The CDR3 runs 14 residues. Trimming took off 0 bases at V and 10 bases at J, with 13 bases between the two ends. CDR1 is GTSNPN, CDR2 SVGIG, per germline (reference sequence). The CDR3 DNA sequence: TGTGCCTGGAGTGTACTCCAGGGCCGGTCACCCCTCCACTTT. It is translated as CAWSVLQGRSPLHF.

The chain employs TRBV28 and TRBJ1-5; D is unresolved. V was pared by 5 bases and J by 0 bases, with 14 bases between. This CDR3 spans 16 amino acids. In germline, CDR1 is MDHEN, CDR2 SYDVKM. Here the CDR3 DNA reads TGTGCCAGCAGTCTTAGCCAGTTCAATAGCAATCAGCCCCAGCATTTT. Its protein is CASSLSQFNSNQPQHF.

CDR3 residues: CASRQAYSNQPQHF. The CDR3 DNA is TGTGCCAGCCGACAGGCGTATAGCAATCAGCCCCAGCATTTT. The chain combines TRBV5-6 with TRBJ1-5; the D gene is possibly TRBD1 (6 bases). This CDR3 has 14 residues. The V and J ends lost 7 bases and 0 bases respectively, with 11 bases between them. In germline, CDR1 is SGHDT, CDR2 YYEEEE.

There are a few counts of this clone. The V and J genes are TRBV7-2 and TRBJ2-1; 8 bases map to TRBD2. Germline assignment: CDR1 SGHTA and CDR2 FQGNSA. V shed 5 bases, J shed 5 bases, and the junction held 8 bases outside the gene matches. The CDR3 contains 15 residues. The CDR3 sequence: CASSPSGRSNNEQFF. The DNA for the CDR3 is TGTGCCAGCAGCCCTAGCGGGCGAAGCAACAATGAGCAGTTCTTC.

This clone was recorded once. J is TRBJ2-1 and V is TRBV28; no reliable D call. The CDR3 consists of 15 residues. Germline assignment: CDR1 MDHEN and CDR2 SYDVKM. The ends were cut back, 6 bases at V and 6 bases at J, with 18 bases in the middle. CDR3 bases: TGTGCCAGCAGCGTAGGCCACGGCGAGGTCAATGAGCAGTTCTTC. Translated, it gives CASSVGHGEVNEQFF.

The rearrangement joins TRBV9 to TRBJ2-7, with D possibly matching TRBD2 (5 bases). The CDR3 consists of 13 residues. The germline V and J ends were trimmed by 3 bases and 7 bases, with 14 bases remaining between them. Germline lookup yields CDR1 SGDLS and CDR2 YYNGEE. The DNA of the CDR3 is TGTGCCAGCAGCGCCCAACCCTGGGAGGAGCAGTACTTC. Its protein is CASSAQPWEEQYF. The full variable domain, rest sourced from reference TRBV9 and TRBJ2-7, is DSGVTQTPKHLITATGQRVTLRCSPRSGDLSVYWYQQSLDQGLQFLIQYYNGEERAKGNILERFSAQQFPDLHSELNLSSLELGDSALYFCASSAQPWEEQYFGPGTRLTVT.